These 18 T cell receptor beta chains were all obtained from the same sample, sequenced in a study of blood T cell repertoires in COVID-19. The table came from immunoSEQ multiplex PCR; TCRdb's copy has only in-frame clones and leaves some out. The sample yields about 210,000 clones, around four fifths seen once. The sequenced material came from PBMCs or T cells enriched from blood (not recorded which). The source of these receptors is a man aged 40-49 years who had recovered from COVID-19.

V and J are TRBV19 and TRBJ1-6, with D uncertain. This CDR3 has 13 amino acids. Germline V gene data show CDR1 as LNHDA and CDR2 as SQIVND (reference sequence). V lost 6 bases, J lost 7 bases, and 10 bases lay in between. DNA of the CDR3: TGTGCCAGTAGGCCCCTTCAGAATTCACCCCTCCACTTT. Encoded protein: CASRPLQNSPLHF.

This chain joins TRBV15 and TRBJ2-7; TRBD1 might be the D (6 bases). The germline V gene has CDR1 LNHNV and CDR2 YYDKDF (reference sequence). Trimming left V 3 bases short and J 0 bases short, with 12 bases between. This CDR3 has 15 residues. The CDR3 protein is CATSRDQGSSYEQYF. CDR3 sequence (DNA): TGTGCCACCAGCAGGGATCAGGGGAGCTCCTACGAGCAGTACTTC.

This clone was counted a single time. This chain links TRBV15 with TRBJ1-5; D is unclear. V lost 0 bases and J lost 2, with 11 bases in between. This CDR3 contains 16 residues. Germline CDR1 and CDR2: LNHNV and YYDKDF (reference sequence). This chain's CDR3 is CATSRDKDSRNQPQHF. CDR3 bases: TGTGCCACCAGCAGAGATAAAGACTCCCGCAATCAGCCCCAGCATTTT.

The rearrangement joins TRBV7-9 to TRBJ2-3; 10 positions match TRBD2. Looked up from germline, CDR1 is SEHNR and CDR2 is FQNEAQ (reference sequence). This CDR3 region has 17 residues. J lost 4 bases, V lost 1 base, and 8 bases had no gene match. In nucleotides, the CDR3 is TGTGCCAGCAGCTTAGGGGTAGCGGGAGGATCTTCAGATACGCAGTATTTT. Protein product: CASSLGVAGGSSDTQYF. The variable domain in full, with the rest retrieved from reference TRBV7-9 and TRBJ2-3, is DTGVSQNPRHKITKRGQNVTFRCDPISEHNRLYWYRQTLGQGPEFLTYFQNEAQLEKSRLLSDRFSAERPKGSFSTLEIQRTEQGDSAMYLCASSLGVAGGSSDTQYFGPGTRLTVL.

This chain's CDR3 is CASSGGAFGELFF. In nucleotides, the CDR3 is TGTGCCAGCAGCGGAGGGGCCTTCGGGGAGCTGTTTTTT. The chain has TRBV12-3 or TRBV12-4 and TRBJ2-2, with D possibly being TRBD2 (6 bases). The CDR3 spans 13 residues. Trimming took off 6 bases at V and 7 bases at J, with 12 bases between the two ends.

V gene TRBV5-4 combines with J gene TRBJ2-3; TRBD2 might be the D (6 bases). The CDR3 is made up of 14 amino acids. V shed 9 bases and J shed 3 bases, with 17 bases lying between them. Germline V gene sequence: CDR1 SGHNT, CDR2 YYREEE (reference sequence). The CDR3 region has the DNA TGTGCCATCGGACGGGGGAGTGGGACAGATACGCAGTATTTT. Translation: CAIGRGSGTDTQYF.

V and J are TRBV7-2 and TRBJ2-3; maybe TRBD2 (6 bases). The CDR3 totals 15 residues. Germline V gene lookup returns CDR1 SGHTA and CDR2 FQGNSA. V shed 6 bases and J shed 8 bases, with 21 bases lying between them. The CDR3 loop is CASRRDSLPSLTQYF. The CDR3 nucleotides read TGTGCCAGCAGGCGGGACTCCCTTCCATCCCTTACGCAGTATTTT.

The gene calls are TRBV27 and TRBJ2-4; D may be TRBD1 (6 bases). V shed 3 bases and J shed 1 base, with 19 bases lying between them. Germline V gene lookup returns CDR1 MNHEY and CDR2 SMNVEV (reference sequence). The CDR3 totals 18 residues. CDR3 DNA: TGTGCCAGCAGTTTTTCCGGGACATCCTTGGGTGCCAAAAACATTCAGTACTTC. Residues: CASSFSGTSLGAKNIQYF.

This chain connects TRBV7-9 to TRBJ2-2; TRBD2 matches at 8 bases. Trimming cost V 5 bases and J 5 bases; bases outside gene matches: 7. The CDR3 contains 15 residues. The germline V gene has CDR1 SEHNR and CDR2 FQNEAQ (reference sequence). CDR3 amino acids: CASSPPGGWTGELFF. The DNA for the CDR3 is TGTGCCAGCAGCCCCCCGGGGGGGTGGACCGGGGAGCTGTTTTTT.

This chain joins TRBV18 and TRBJ1-1, with unresolved D. In germline, CDR1 is KGHSH, CDR2 LQKENI. CDR3 length: 16 amino acids. The V end lost 2 bases, the J end lost 1 base, and 14 bases lay between the germline ends. This CDR3 reads CASSPLGGPSNTEAFF. CDR3 DNA: TGTGCCAGCTCACCATTGGGAGGGCCGTCGAACACTGAAGCTTTCTTT. Full variable domain (missing parts from reference TRBV18 and TRBJ1-1): NAGVMQNPRHLVRRRGQEARLRCSPMKGHSHVYWYRQLPEEGLKFMVYLQKENIIDESGMPKERFSAEFPKEGPSILRIQQVVRGDSAAYFCASSPLGGPSNTEAFFGQGTRLTVV.

Only a few counts were recorded for this clone. The chain couples TRBV5-1 to TRBJ2-1, with 9 bases fitting TRBD1. CDR3 size: 16 residues. Trimming took 0 bases from V and 7 from J; bases not matched to a gene: 8. CDR1 is SGHRS and CDR2 is YFSETQ in the germline V gene. CDR3 protein: CASSLGRDRVRNEQFF. The CDR3 nucleotides read TGCGCCAGCAGCTTGGGCCGGGACAGGGTGAGGAATGAGCAGTTCTTC.

The CDR3 nucleotides read TGTGCCAGCAGTGGAGTAGCGGGAAGTAATGAGCAGTTCTTC. This gives the protein CASSGVAGSNEQFF. The V call is TRBV6-4, the J call TRBJ2-1; 8 positions agree with TRBD2. V shed 4 bases and J 7 bases; nucleotides not matched to a gene: 6. This CDR3 spans 14 amino acids. Germline loops: CDR1 MRHNA, CDR2 SNTAGT.

V and J are TRBV6-5 and TRBJ2-7, with 7 bases identical to TRBD2. V was pared by 4 bases and J by 6 bases, with 6 bases of the junction left unmatched. Per germline, CDR1 MNHEY and CDR2 SVGAGI. CDR3 length equals 13 residues. The CDR3 nucleotides read TGTGCCAGCAGTTCATCGGGGGAGGGCGAGCAGTACTTC. Translation: CASSSSGEGEQYF.

The chain is built from TRBV5-4 and TRBJ2-4, with D possibly being TRBD1 (5 bases). The V end was cut by 2 bases, the J end by 0 bases, with 6 bases between. The CDR3 contains 14 residues. Germline V gene sequence: CDR1 SGHNT, CDR2 YYREEE (reference sequence). The CDR3 spells CASSLRGAKNIQYF. In DNA form, the CDR3 reads TGTGCCAGCAGCTTAAGGGGAGCCAAAAACATTCAGTACTTC.

The chain uses TRBV19 and TRBJ1-1; D gene uncertain. Trimming shortened V by 4 bases and J by 1 base, and 7 bases separated the two germline ends. The CDR3 is 13 residues long. CDR1 is LNHDA and CDR2 is SQIVND in the germline V gene (reference sequence). CDR3: CASSTTQNTEAFF. As DNA, the CDR3 is TGTGCCAGTAGTACAACACAGAACACTGAAGCTTTCTTT.

The sample holds one count of this clone. The chain couples TRBV19 to TRBJ2-1; 10 bases agree with TRBD1. Trimming removed 8 bases from V and 7 bases from J; junction bases left unmatched: 11. CDR1 is LNHDA and CDR2 is SQIVND in the germline V gene (reference sequence). This CDR3 is 15 amino acids long. CDR3 bases: TGTGCCAGTGCCCTACCCGGGACAGGGGTAAATGAGCAGTTCTTC. Its protein product is CASALPGTGVNEQFF.

In regard to this clone: Other DNA sequences within the sample encode an identical CDR3. The chain joins TRBV29-1 to TRBJ1-1; 8 bases align to TRBD1. Germline CDR1 and CDR2: SQVTM and ANQGSEA. This CDR3 contains 12 residues. Trimming cost V 3 bases and J 3 bases; bases outside gene matches: 0. CDR3 in amino acids: CSVDRGHTEAFF. The CDR3 bases are TGCAGCGTTGACAGGGGGCACACTGAAGCTTTCTTT.

This clone showed up just a few times. This chain uses TRBV7-9 with TRBJ2-7; possible D gene TRBD1, 6 bases. Germline V lookup: CDR1 SEHNR, CDR2 FQNEAQ (reference sequence). The CDR3 covers 15 residues. The V end lost 5 bases, the J end lost 1 base, and 15 bases lay between the germline ends. CDR3: CASSRYRDLSYEQYF. DNA of the CDR3: TGTGCCAGCAGCCGTTACAGGGATTTGTCCTACGAGCAGTACTTC.